This passage covers 16 T cell receptor beta chains from one sample sequenced in a study of T cells after yellow fever vaccination. One entry per CDR3 protein, called by TCRdb with MiXCR from the 5' RACE reads. The data contain hundreds of thousands of distinct CDR3 sequences, roughly 4% of them singletons. Sequenced here: PBMCs, sampled 5 days after the yellow fever booster vaccination. The receptor set was obtained from a man aged 18 to 29 who received the YFV17D yellow fever vaccine.

V and J are TRBV15 and TRBJ2-2; 7 bases are a match to TRBD2. Germline CDR1 and CDR2: LNHNV and YYDKDF (reference sequence). J was trimmed by 3 bases and V by 3 bases; bases with no gene match: 7. This CDR3 is built from 16 residues. The CDR3 reads CATSRSAGVDTGELFF. In DNA, the CDR3 is TGTGCCACCAGCAGGTCGGCGGGGGTGGACACCGGGGAGCTGTTTTTT.

This clonotype was observed at least ten times. The chain recombines TRBV11-1 with TRBJ2-2, with D tentatively TRBD1 (6 bases). This CDR3 spans 13 amino acids. V lost 5 bases and J lost 4, with 8 bases in between. Germline CDR1 SGHAT, CDR2 FQDESV (reference sequence). CDR3 protein: CASSPGVTGELFF. In nucleotides, the CDR3 is TGTGCCAGCAGCCCAGGGGTCACCGGGGAGCTGTTTTTT.

This clonotype was counted between two and nine times. The chain links TRBV4-1 to TRBJ2-5, with 10 bases fitting TRBD1. Losses at the gene ends were 0 bases for V and 7 bases for J; bases not matched to a gene: 5. CDR1 is MGHRA, CDR2 YSYEKL, per germline. This CDR3 has 15 amino acids. CDR3 in DNA: TGCGCCAGCAGCCAAGAGGGACAGGGGATCGGGACCCAGTACTTC. Translation: CASSQEGQGIGTQYF.

The rearrangement uses TRBV21-1 and TRBJ1-6; the D call in the table, TRBD1, was not verified against the DNA. TRBV21-1 is a pseudogene locus. The CDR3 is 17 amino acids. The CDR3 DNA follows: TGTGCCAGCAGCTACCGGGGGATTACAGGAGACTATTCACCCCTCCACTTT. Protein sequence: CASSYRGITGDYSPLHF.

This clonotype was seen a handful of times. V usage is TRBV7-9 and J usage is TRBJ1-6, with D possibly TRBD1 on 5 matching bases. Trimming cost V 2 bases and J 9 bases, with 14 bases left between them. The germline V gene has CDR1 SEHNR and CDR2 FQNEAQ (reference sequence). The CDR3 extends over 15 amino acids. CDR3 in DNA: TGTGCCAGCAGCTTATCAGGGCATAATACTTCACCCCTCCACTTT. Translated, it gives CASSLSGHNTSPLHF. Based on the CDR3 plus reference TRBV7-9 and TRBJ1-6, the full variable domain is DTGVSQNPRHKITKRGQNVTFRCDPISEHNRLYWYRQTLGQGPEFLTYFQNEAQLEKSRLLSDRFSAERPKGSFSTLEIQRTEQGDSAMYLCASSLSGHNTSPLHFGNGTRLTVT.

The chain links TRBV6-1 to TRBJ1-6; possible D gene TRBD1, 5 bases. V was cut by 5 bases and J by 14 bases, with 16 bases left in between. Germline V gene data show CDR1 as MNHNS and CDR2 as SASEGT. CDR3 length equals 13 residues. The CDR3 DNA reads TGTGCCAGCAGTCCATGGGACGGTTTAGCCCTCCACTTT. It is translated as CASSPWDGLALHF.

This clonotype was observed many times. This chain connects TRBV4-3 to TRBJ2-2, with 9 bases aligning to TRBD1. The CDR3 contains 16 residues. J was trimmed by 9 bases and V by 0 bases; bases with no gene match: 8. CDR1 and CDR2 from the germline V gene are LGHNA and YSLEER. The CDR3 bases are TGCGCCAGCAGCCAAGATTGGGACAGGGCTGCTAGGGAGCTGTTTTTT. Translating it yields CASSQDWDRAARELFF.

The V gene is TRBV29-1, the J gene TRBJ1-2; D is ambiguous. The CDR3 covers 14 residues. The germline CDR1 and CDR2 sequences are SQVTM and ANQGSEA. Trimming shortened V by 3 bases and J by 0 bases, and 11 bases separated the two germline ends. This CDR3 is CSVERGVTNYGYTF. The CDR3 nucleotides read TGCAGCGTTGAGCGCGGGGTAACTAACTATGGCTACACCTTC.

CDR3 nucleotide sequence: TGCGCCAGCAGCCAAGAACCCAGGGGGTGGCAGCCCCAGCATTTT. It encodes CASSQEPRGWQPQHF. The chain employs TRBV4-1 and TRBJ1-5, with TRBD1 matching 7 bases. J gave up 7 bases and V 0 bases, and 6 bases lay outside the gene matches. The CDR3 spans 15 residues. CDR1 and CDR2 (germline): MGHRA, YSYEKL.

This clonotype was recorded many times. This chain uses TRBV4-1 with TRBJ2-1, with 15 bases aligning to TRBD2. This CDR3 is built from 19 residues. CDR1 MGHRA and CDR2 YSYEKL come from the germline V gene. Trimming took 4 bases from V and 8 from J; bases not matched to a gene: 15. CDR3 in amino acids: CASSPKPGLAGGARDEQFF. In DNA, the CDR3 is TGCGCCAGCAGCCCCAAACCGGGACTAGCGGGGGGTGCGCGAGATGAGCAGTTCTTC.

CDR3 nucleotides: TGTGCCAGCATACTTAGCGGGGGGTACAATGAGCAGTTCTTC. The encoded protein is CASILSGGYNEQFF. The J gene is TRBJ2-1, the V gene TRBV6-4, with 10 nucleotides matching TRBD2. Trimming removed 7 bases from V and 4 bases from J; junction bases left unmatched: 4. Per germline, CDR1 MRHNA and CDR2 SNTAGT. CDR3 length: 14 amino acids.

V and J are TRBV24-1 and TRBJ2-1, with 12 positions matching TRBD2. The V segment lost 2 bases and the J segment 4 bases; nucleotides outside the gene matches: 2. The length of the CDR3 is 16 residues. Germline V gene sequence: CDR1 KGHDR, CDR2 SFDVKD. CDR3 sequence: CATSDSSGGAYNEQFF. The CDR3 DNA reads as TGTGCCACCAGTGATTCTAGCGGGGGGGCATACAATGAGCAGTTCTTC.

This clonotype was recorded a few times. The chain's CDR3 is CASSRIQNTEAFF. CDR3 sequence (DNA): TGTGCCAGCAGCCGGATTCAGAACACTGAAGCTTTCTTT. The chain uses TRBV7-9 and TRBJ1-1; D not resolved. V was pared by 5 bases and J by 1 base, with 8 bases between. The CDR3 runs 13 residues. CDR1 is SEHNR, CDR2 FQNEAQ, per germline (reference sequence).

CDR3 nucleotides: TGCAGCGTTAGCGGGGGGACCTACAATGAGCAGTTCTTC. This codes for CSVSGGTYNEQFF. The chain is built from TRBV29-1 and TRBJ2-1; TRBD2 matches 9 bases. V gave up 5 bases and J gave up 2 bases; unmatched junction bases: 1. The CDR3 length is 13 residues. Germline CDR1 reads SQVTM; CDR2 reads ANQGSEA.

This clonotype was observed a handful of times. V is TRBV20-1 and J is TRBJ1-1, with a tentative D call TRBD1 (5 bases). Looked up from germline, CDR1 is DFQATT and CDR2 is SNEGSKA (reference sequence). The ends were cut back, 6 bases at V and 2 bases at J, with 19 bases in the middle. CDR3 length: 15 residues. CDR3 in amino acids: CSALGGSRSNTEAFF. DNA of the CDR3: TGCAGTGCCCTTGGGGGGTCTCGGAGTAACACTGAAGCTTTCTTT.

Here the CDR3 DNA reads TGTGCTAGTGGTTTGGACGACCTAGCCTATAATTCACCCCTCCACTTT. Its protein product is CASGLDDLAYNSPLHF. The chain carries TRBV12-5 and TRBJ1-6, with D unclear. The V end lost 1 base, the J end lost 2 bases, and 9 bases lay between the germline ends. The CDR3 has 16 residues. Per germline, CDR1 LGHNT and CDR2 FRNRAP. Filled out from reference TRBV12-5 and TRBJ1-6, the complete variable domain reads DARVTQTPRHKVTEMGQEVTMRCQPILGHNTVFWYRQTMMQGLELLAYFRNRAPLDDSGMPKDRFSAEMPDATLATLKIQPSEPRDSAVYFCASGLDDLAYNSPLHFGNGTRLTVT.